One sample yielded the 24 T cell receptor beta chains listed below, sequenced in a study of blood T cell repertoires in COVID-19. Assay used: immunoSEQ multiplex PCR; TCRdb lists only in-frame clones, some missing. The table shows 150,000 to 200,000 clones, with roughly 84% occurring only once. The sequencing sample was made of peripheral blood. The receptors were gathered from a woman of 80 years or more with active or convalescent COVID-19.

This clone was observed a few times. V is TRBV2 and J is TRBJ1-4, with D possibly being TRBD1 (5 bases). This CDR3 has 14 amino acids. Germline CDR1 reads SNHLY; CDR2 reads FYNNEI. V lost 3 bases to trimming and J lost 3 bases, with 8 bases between them. CDR3 sequence (DNA): TGTGCCAGCAGTGACCCAGGGCCTAATGAAAAACTGTTTTTT. Translating it yields CASSDPGPNEKLFF.

V usage is TRBV30 and J usage is TRBJ1-2; TRBD1 matches 8 bases. J lost 8 bases, V lost 3 bases, and 14 bases had no gene match. Germline V gives CDR1 GTSNPN, CDR2 SVGIG (reference sequence). This CDR3 has 15 residues. The CDR3 reads CAWRNPQGVLYGYTF. CDR3 coding DNA: TGTGCCTGGAGAAATCCACAGGGGGTACTCTACGGCTACACCTTC.

The gene calls are TRBV28 and TRBJ2-2; TRBD2 is a possible D gene (5 bases). Per germline, CDR1 MDHEN and CDR2 SYDVKM. The CDR3 has 13 residues. Trimming left V 6 bases short and J 5 bases short, with 10 bases between. The CDR3 coding sequence is TGTGCCAGCAGGCTATCGGGGACCGGGGAGCTGTTTTTT. It translates to CASRLSGTGELFF.

J is TRBJ2-3 and V is TRBV3-1 (or the pseudogene TRBV3-2), with D perhaps matching TRBD2 (6 bases). The V gene lost 4 bases and the J gene lost 5 bases, with 16 bases spanning the gap. The CDR3 consists of 15 residues. Per the germline V gene, CDR1 is LGHDT and CDR2 is YNNKEL (reference sequence). CDR3 nucleotide sequence: TGTGCCAGCAGCCCGGTCCCGCGGGGCCAAGATACGCAGTATTTT. It encodes CASSPVPRGQDTQYF.

This chain uses TRBV7-3 with TRBJ2-3; D gene ambiguous. This CDR3 has 15 amino acids. V lost 4 bases and J 0 bases, leaving 11 bases between the germline ends. Germline assignment: CDR1 SGHTA and CDR2 FQGTGA. The CDR3, as DNA: TGTGCCAGCAGCTCCTTTTCAACTAGCACAGATACGCAGTATTTT. Residues: CASSSFSTSTDTQYF.

The V and J genes are TRBV6-6 and TRBJ2-2; 8 positions agree with TRBD2. Germline V gene lookup returns CDR1 MNHNY and CDR2 SVGAGI (reference sequence). V trimming: 5 bases; J trimming: 4 bases; junction bases outside the gene matches: 9. The CDR3 sequence is 16 residues long. CDR3 in DNA: TGTGCCAGCAGTCCGTCGGGGGGGGACGGCACCGGGGAGCTGTTTTTT. Its protein is CASSPSGGDGTGELFF.

The chain carries TRBV9 and TRBJ1-4; possibly TRBD1 for D (5 bases). CDR3 size: 14 residues. V lost 2 bases and J 7 bases, leaving 12 bases between the germline ends. Germline-derived CDR1 and CDR2 are SGDLS and YYNGEE. This chain's CDR3 is CASSVDSVFEKLFF. CDR3 nucleotide sequence: TGTGCCAGCAGCGTCGACAGTGTCTTTGAAAAACTGTTTTTT.

The chain employs TRBV6-5 and TRBJ2-3; TRBD1 matches at 8 bases. The CDR3 is 15 residues long. Trimming took 5 bases from V and 2 from J; bases not matched to a gene: 6. The germline V gene has CDR1 MNHEY and CDR2 SVGAGI. CDR3 nucleotide sequence: TGTGCCAGCAGTCCCCCGGGACAGGTCACAGATACGCAGTATTTT. Its protein product is CASSPPGQVTDTQYF.

The rearrangement uses TRBV10-3 and TRBJ1-2; D is unclear. The V and J ends lost 6 bases and 6 bases respectively, with 17 bases between them. The CDR3 extends over 14 amino acids. From germline, CDR1 is ENHRY and CDR2 SYGVKD. This CDR3 reads CAISENEDADGYTF. CDR3 nucleotides: TGTGCCATCAGCGAAAACGAGGATGCGGATGGCTACACCTTC.

The chain combines TRBV19 with TRBJ1-3; unclear D gene. Germline V lookup: CDR1 LNHDA, CDR2 SQIVND (reference sequence). This CDR3 has 15 residues. V lost 6 bases, J lost 4 bases, and 16 bases lay in between. DNA for the CDR3: TGTGCCAGTAGCAATTCCGCGGGTGCGGGAAACACCATATATTTT. Protein product: CASSNSAGAGNTIYF. The full variable domain, completed using reference TRBV19 and TRBJ1-3, is DGGITQSPKYLFRKEGQNVTLSCEQNLNHDAMYWYRQDPGQGLRLIYYSQIVNDFQKGDIAEGYSVSREKKESFPLTVTSAQKNPTAFYLCASSNSAGAGNTIYFGEGSWLTVV.

The J gene is TRBJ1-2, the V gene TRBV6-1, with unresolved D. The CDR3 runs to 13 residues. Germline V CDR1 and CDR2: MNHNS, SASEGT. V was shortened by 1 base and J by 4 bases, with 7 bases between the two germline ends. CDR3 nucleotide sequence: TGTGCCAGCAGTGAAGGGAGGACCTATGGCTACACCTTC. Translating it yields CASSEGRTYGYTF.

This clone appeared a few times. This chain uses TRBV2 with TRBJ2-7; 7 bases are a match to TRBD1. The CDR3 covers 15 residues. V shed 4 bases, J shed 2 bases, and the junction held 8 bases outside the gene matches. The germline gives CDR1 SNHLY, CDR2 FYNNEI. The CDR3: CASSVGAGGPYEQYF. Written as DNA, the CDR3 is TGTGCCAGCAGTGTGGGGGCAGGGGGACCCTACGAGCAGTACTTC. Drawing the rest from reference TRBV2 and TRBJ2-7, the complete variable domain is EPEVTQTPSHQVTQMGQEVILRCVPISNHLYFYWYRQILGQKVEFLVSFYNNEISEKSEIFDDQFSVERPDGSNFTLKIRSTKLEDSAMYFCASSVGAGGPYEQYFGPGTRLTVT.

V usage is TRBV10-3 and J usage is TRBJ2-5; 14 bases are shared with TRBD2. J lost 1 base, V lost 4 bases, and 2 bases had no gene match. From germline, CDR1 is ENHRY and CDR2 SYGVKD. This CDR3 has 16 amino acids. The CDR3 is CAISVGLAGAQETQYF. The CDR3 coding sequence is TGTGCCATCAGTGTGGGACTAGCGGGAGCCCAAGAGACCCAGTACTTC.

The V call is TRBV5-6, the J call TRBJ2-5, with a possible D match to TRBD2 (6 bases). This CDR3 has 14 amino acids. Germline V gene data show CDR1 as SGHDT and CDR2 as YYEEEE. V lost 5 bases and J lost 2, with 13 bases in between. The CDR3 loop is CASSAGGSQETQYF. The CDR3 nucleotides are TGTGCCAGCAGTGCAGGAGGGTCGCAAGAGACCCAGTACTTC.

The chain is built from TRBV10-3 and TRBJ1-4; the D is unclear. CDR3 size: 13 residues. Per germline, CDR1 ENHRY and CDR2 SYGVKD. V lost 5 bases to trimming and J lost 7 bases, with 11 bases between them. The CDR3, as DNA: TGTGCCATCAGTCCGGGAGCCAGTGAAAAACTGTTTTTT. Residues: CAISPGASEKLFF.

This clone was found a few times. The chain uses TRBV6-1 and TRBJ1-6, with TRBD1 as a possible D gene (5 bases). The ends were cut back, 2 bases at V and 0 bases at J, with 14 bases in the middle. The CDR3 length is 18 residues. Germline V gene sequence: CDR1 MNHNS, CDR2 SASEGT. The CDR3 here is CASSETGIESSYNSPLHF. The CDR3 region has the DNA TGTGCCAGCAGTGAAACAGGAATCGAGAGCTCCTATAATTCACCCCTCCACTTT.

The chain links TRBV2 to TRBJ1-5; D uncertain. The germline V and J ends were trimmed by 6 bases and 0 bases, with 9 bases remaining between them. This CDR3 has 14 amino acids. Germline V gene sequence: CDR1 SNHLY, CDR2 FYNNEI. The DNA of the CDR3 is TGTGCCAGCAGCGCGAGTAATAGCAATCAGCCCCAGCATTTT. Translating gives CASSASNSNQPQHF. The whole variable domain, remainder taken from reference TRBV2 and TRBJ1-5, is EPEVTQTPSHQVTQMGQEVILRCVPISNHLYFYWYRQILGQKVEFLVSFYNNEISEKSEIFDDQFSVERPDGSNFTLKIRSTKLEDSAMYFCASSASNSNQPQHFGDGTRLSIL.

This sequence joins TRBV5-1 and TRBJ2-3, with TRBD2 identical over 7 bases. Losses at the gene ends were 0 bases for V and 9 bases for J; bases not matched to a gene: 7. The CDR3 extends over 14 amino acids. Germline lookup yields CDR1 SGHRS and CDR2 YFSETQ. The CDR3 loop reads CASSLDGTTETQYF. CDR3 in DNA: TGCGCCAGCAGCTTGGACGGGACTACCGAGACGCAGTATTTT. Complete variable domain (other parts from reference TRBV5-1 and TRBJ2-3): KAGVTQTPRYLIKTRGQQVTLSCSPISGHRSVSWYQQTPGQGLQFLFEYFSETQRNKGNFPGRFSGRQFSNSRSEMNVSTLELGDSALYLCASSLDGTTETQYFGPGTRLTVL.

This sequence joins TRBV5-1 and TRBJ2-7; D ambiguous. The CDR3 extends over 12 amino acids. V lost 4 bases to trimming and J lost 0 bases, with 5 bases between them. The germline gives CDR1 SGHRS, CDR2 YFSETQ. The chain's CDR3 is CASSTTSYEQYF. CDR3 nucleotide sequence: TGCGCCAGCAGCACTACCTCCTACGAGCAGTACTTC. Based on the CDR3 plus reference TRBV5-1 and TRBJ2-7, the full variable domain is KAGVTQTPRYLIKTRGQQVTLSCSPISGHRSVSWYQQTPGQGLQFLFEYFSETQRNKGNFPGRFSGRQFSNSRSEMNVSTLELGDSALYLCASSTTSYEQYFGPGTRLTVT.

The rearrangement links TRBV28 to TRBJ2-1, with D tentatively TRBD2 (6 bases). Germline-derived CDR1 and CDR2 are MDHEN and SYDVKM. The CDR3 totals 18 residues. The V end lost 8 bases, the J end lost 9 bases, and 32 bases lay between the germline ends. CDR3 nucleotide sequence: TGTGCCAGCGGGAACTTAAAACAAGGACTATTTAAAGGCGCTGAGCAGTTCTTC. This translates into CASGNLKQGLFKGAEQFF.

The V call is TRBV18, the J call TRBJ1-1; 7 positions agree with TRBD1. V dropped 3 bases and J dropped 1; count of bases not matched to a gene: 2. Germline values: CDR1 KGHSH, CDR2 LQKENI. This CDR3 is built from 14 residues. CDR3 sequence reads: CASSPDRTNTEAFF. The CDR3 DNA is TGTGCCAGCTCACCGGACAGGACGAACACTGAAGCTTTCTTT.

The chain couples TRBV4-1 to TRBJ2-7, with TRBD2 identical over 10 bases. Looked up from germline, CDR1 is MGHRA and CDR2 is YSYEKL. The CDR3 is 16 residues long. V trimming: 0 bases; J trimming: 3 bases; junction bases outside the gene matches: 5. This CDR3 is CASSQDGSGRDYEQYF. The CDR3 DNA sequence: TGCGCCAGCAGCCAAGATGGGAGCGGGAGGGACTACGAGCAGTACTTC.

The V call is TRBV13, the J call TRBJ2-7; the match to TRBD1 covers 10 bases. CDR1 PRHDT and CDR2 FYEKMQ come from the germline V gene (reference sequence). V shed 5 bases, J shed 3 bases, and the junction held 13 bases outside the gene matches. The CDR3 runs to 17 residues. CDR3 sequence reads: CASSPGTGADADYEQYF. The CDR3 DNA reads TGTGCCAGCAGCCCCGGGACAGGGGCCGACGCCGACTACGAGCAGTACTTC.

This chain links TRBV6-4 with TRBJ2-3; D may be TRBD1 (6 bases). V dropped 3 bases and J dropped 1 base, with 11 bases sitting between them. The length of the CDR3 is 15 residues. Germline V gene data show CDR1 as MRHNA and CDR2 as SNTAGT. The DNA for the CDR3 is TGTGCCAGCAGTGAACACCGGACAGGCACAGATACGCAGTATTTT. Residues: CASSEHRTGTDTQYF.